The clone carrying this T cell receptor (beta chain) has a count of ten or more. What it binds is unknown. These data come from a study of T cells in Graves' hyperthyroidism and ophthalmopathy. General study points: Researchers found most expanded thyroid clonotypes above 0.001 in blood as well. A model of 13 V-J features distinguished ophthalmopathy from stable hyperthyroidism.

RNA transcripts yielded amplified TCR beta CDR3 regions. TCR CDR3 regions were first amplified by RT-PCR with HTBI primers. TCRdb reprocessed the multiplex PCR reads via MiXCR and lists one record per CDR3 protein. The sample contains 150,000 or so distinct CDR3 sequences, over 7.5% of which appear only once. The source material was blood. The TCR was taken from a woman aged 18-29 years with Graves' hyperthyroidism that later progressed to Graves' ophthalmopathy.

For the CDR3, the DNA is TGTGCCAGCAGTTCCACTCGGGCGGGCTACACCTTC. Amino acid sequence: CASSSTRAGYTF. The chain is built from TRBV12-3 or TRBV12-4 and TRBJ1-2, with unresolved D. The germline V and J ends were trimmed by 4 bases and 8 bases, with 11 bases remaining between them. CDR3 length: 12 amino acids.